The sequence of this T cell receptor beta chain was determined in a study of blood T cell repertoires in COVID-19. Study-level information: Nucleic acid was either cDNA or gDNA, and it came from T cells, B-cell-depleted T cells, or PBMCs.

To note about this clone: The same CDR3 is also encoded by other DNA sequences in this sample.

The CDR3 has 14 amino acids. CDR1 LGHNA and CDR2 YSLEER come from the germline V gene. The V gene lost 1 base and the J gene lost 3 bases, with 10 bases spanning the gap. Produced via immunoSEQ multiplex PCR; TCRdb's table is partial and in-frame only. The data contain approximately 80,000 clones, 88% of them singletons. The chain employs TRBV4-3 and TRBJ2-7, with a possible D match to TRBD1 (5 bases). The sample was peripheral blood. The clonotype was recovered from a human donor in a cohort sampled during active COVID-19. CDR3 sequence (DNA): TGCGCCAGCAGCCAAGGGCAGGGTAGCTACGAGCAGTACTTC. Protein sequence: CASSQGQGSYEQYF.